A single sample is the source of the 22 T cell receptor beta chains below, sequenced in a study of blood T cell repertoires in COVID-19. TCRdb's table, derived via immunoSEQ multiplex PCR, lists solely in-frame clones and lacks some. The sample has about 220,000 clones; 75% to 85% are singletons. The sequenced material came from peripheral blood. These receptors were collected from a man in his forties or fifties who had recovered from COVID-19.

The chain couples TRBV2 to TRBJ2-1; D possibly corresponds to TRBD2 (6 bases). Trimming removed 7 bases from V and 4 bases from J, with 17 bases in between. The germline CDR1 and CDR2 sequences are SNHLY and FYNNEI. The CDR3 is 15 amino acids. CDR3 sequence (DNA): TGTGCCAGCACCCGGTGGGGGGACCAGTACAATGAGCAGTTCTTC. It is translated as CASTRWGDQYNEQFF.

The V and J genes are TRBV9 and TRBJ2-1; D remains unclear. Germline loops: CDR1 SGDLS, CDR2 YYNGEE. Trimming took 2 bases from V and 3 from J, leaving 9 bases between them. The CDR3 length is 14 residues. The CDR3 is CASSVNAVYNEQFF. CDR3 DNA sequence: TGTGCCAGCAGCGTCAACGCGGTCTACAATGAGCAGTTCTTC.

This CDR3 reads CAWSLQGPNYGYTF. The CDR3 DNA is TGTGCCTGGAGTCTGCAGGGTCCCAACTATGGCTACACCTTC. This rearrangement joins TRBV30 to TRBJ1-2; possibly TRBD1 for D (5 bases). V was cut by 2 bases and J by 2 bases, with 12 bases left in between. This CDR3 is 14 amino acids long. Germline V gene sequence: CDR1 GTSNPN, CDR2 SVGIG (reference sequence).

Here the CDR3 reads CASSLASGGTTYEQYF. The CDR3 DNA reads TGCGCCAGCAGCTTGGCCAGCGGAGGGACGACCTACGAGCAGTACTTC. The rearrangement uses TRBV5-1 and TRBJ2-7; D perhaps matches TRBD2 (6 bases). Between the trimmed V and J ends, which lost 0 bases and 2 bases, there was a span of 15 bases. The CDR3 sequence is 16 residues long. The germline gives CDR1 SGHRS, CDR2 YFSETQ.

The V and J genes are TRBV11-2 and TRBJ2-1; 8 bases fit TRBD2. Germline values: CDR1 SGHAT, CDR2 FQNNGV. The CDR3 consists of 16 residues. With 6 bases clipped from V and 5 bases from J, the junction kept 12 bases outside the gene matches. The CDR3 DNA reads as TGTGCCAGCAGAAGCATTCTGGGACTAGAAGACAATGAGCAGTTCTTC. It specifies CASRSILGLEDNEQFF. The variable domain in full, with the rest retrieved from reference TRBV11-2 and TRBJ2-1, is EAGVAQSPRYKIIEKRQSVAFWCNPISGHATLYWYQQILGQGPKLLIQFQNNGVVDDSQLPKDRFSAERLKGVDSTLKIQPAKLEDSAVYLCASRSILGLEDNEQFFGPGTRLTVL.

The chain joins TRBV2 to TRBJ2-2, with no clear D. The CDR3 is 15 residues long. V was clipped by 0 bases and J by 2 bases, with 7 bases between them. CDR1 and CDR2 from the germline V gene are SNHLY and FYNNEI. CDR3 sequence: CASSEASTNTGELFF. Here the CDR3 DNA reads TGTGCCAGCAGTGAAGCCTCAACTAACACCGGGGAGCTGTTTTTT.

The chain employs TRBV19 and TRBJ1-1; D perhaps matches TRBD1 (6 bases). V was pared by 6 bases and J by 1 base, with 12 bases between. The CDR3 sequence is 14 residues long. Germline assignment: CDR1 LNHDA and CDR2 SQIVND (reference sequence). CDR3 in amino acids: CASRGLTGNTEAFF. DNA of the CDR3: TGTGCCAGTAGGGGATTGACAGGGAACACTGAAGCTTTCTTT.

This chain joins TRBV5-5 and TRBJ1-5, with D unclear. Trimming cost V 2 bases and J 14 bases, with 17 bases left between them. The CDR3 is 13 residues long. The V gene's germline CDR1 is SGHKS and CDR2 YYEKEE (reference sequence). CDR3 in amino acids: CASSFLVGGIEHF. In nucleotides, the CDR3 is TGTGCCAGCAGCTTTTTGGTAGGCGGCATAGAGCATTTT.

The chain recombines TRBV3-1 (or the pseudogene TRBV3-2) with TRBJ2-3, with D possibly matching TRBD2 (6 bases). The V gene's germline CDR1 is LGHDT and CDR2 YNNKEL (reference sequence). CDR3 length equals 15 residues. Trimming shortened V by 4 bases and J by 2 bases, and 13 bases separated the two germline ends. As DNA, the CDR3 is TGTGCCAGCAGCCGGGACTTTAGCTCCACAGATACGCAGTATTTT. Translation: CASSRDFSSTDTQYF.

The J gene is TRBJ1-2, the V gene TRBV2; TRBD1 matches 7 bases. Unmatched junction bases numbered 4, after V lost 5 bases and J lost 7 bases. CDR1 is SNHLY and CDR2 is FYNNEI in the germline V gene. The CDR3 consists of 12 residues. CDR3 loop: CASSLNRGGYTF. The CDR3 DNA sequence: TGTGCCAGCAGTCTTAACAGGGGTGGCTACACCTTC.

This clone was counted once. This chain links TRBV4-3 with TRBJ2-7; perhaps TRBD2 as D (5 bases). This CDR3 is 14 amino acids long. Between the trimmed V and J ends, which lost 9 bases and 3 bases, there was a span of 18 bases. Per germline, CDR1 LGHNA and CDR2 YSLEER. The CDR3 sequence: CARMFSRVGYEQYF. CDR3 sequence (DNA): TGCGCCAGGATGTTTTCGCGGGTCGGCTACGAGCAGTACTTC.

V usage is TRBV21-1 and J usage is TRBJ2-1; the table's TRBD1 call for D was not verified on the DNA. TRBV21-1 is termed a pseudogene. CDR3 size: 21 residues. The CDR3 loop is CASSMQHVRTARVGSYNEQFF. The DNA of the CDR3 is TGTGCCAGCAGCATGCAACATGTTCGGACAGCCCGAGTCGGTTCCTACAATGAGCAGTTCTTC.

The chain carries TRBV7-2 and TRBJ1-3, with no clear D. CDR1 and CDR2 from the germline V gene are SGHTA and FQGNSA. The CDR3 totals 14 residues. V was cut by 1 base and J by 0 bases, with 4 bases left in between. This CDR3 reads CASSLDSSGNTIYF. As DNA, the CDR3 is TGTGCCAGCAGCTTAGACAGCTCTGGAAACACCATATATTTT.

V is TRBV30 and J is TRBJ1-2, with unresolved D. Deletions cut 0 bases from V and 3 bases from J, with 23 bases between. This CDR3 is 18 amino acids long. Germline CDR1 is GTSNPN and CDR2 is SVGIG (reference sequence). CDR3 amino acids: CAWSVSSSLANGDYGYTF. The CDR3 DNA reads TGTGCCTGGAGTGTATCCTCCTCGTTGGCTAACGGAGACTATGGCTACACCTTC.

The J gene is TRBJ1-1, the V gene TRBV19; D gene unclear. Trimming removed 3 bases at V and 3 bases at J, with 11 bases between. Germline V CDR1 and CDR2: LNHDA, SQIVND (reference sequence). The CDR3 runs to 14 residues. The CDR3 protein is CASSMGSGHTEAFF. Written as DNA, the CDR3 is TGTGCCAGTAGTATGGGCAGCGGACACACTGAAGCTTTCTTT.

This chain joins TRBV12-3 or TRBV12-4 and TRBJ2-5; tentative D call: TRBD2 (5 bases). Deletions cut 6 bases from V and 7 bases from J, with 9 bases between. This CDR3 contains 11 residues. The CDR3 loop is CASSPEGTQYF. The CDR3 DNA follows: TGTGCCAGCAGCCCCGAGGGGACCCAGTACTTC.

The chain carries TRBV5-4 and TRBJ2-3; TRBD2 matches 11 bases. Germline assignment: CDR1 SGHNT and CDR2 YYREEE (reference sequence). V dropped 4 bases and J dropped 4; count of bases not matched to a gene: 20. The CDR3 runs 20 residues. The CDR3 DNA sequence: TGTGCCAGCAGCCCCGGGGTTATTAGCGGGGGGGCTGAGCTCTCAGATACGCAGTATTTT. Protein sequence: CASSPGVISGGAELSDTQYF.

The table lists this clone with a count of one. This chain joins TRBV5-1 and TRBJ1-2; possibly TRBD1 for D (5 bases). Germline CDR1 reads SGHRS; CDR2 reads YFSETQ. The CDR3 length is 13 residues. V lost 2 bases, J lost 6 bases, and 11 bases lay in between. This chain's CDR3 is CASSFGLTDGYTF. In DNA form, the CDR3 reads TGCGCCAGCAGCTTTGGATTGACAGATGGCTACACCTTC.

Only a few counts were recorded for this clone. This chain joins TRBV18 and TRBJ2-5, with 10 bases matching TRBD2. J lost 5 bases, V lost 2 bases, and 2 bases had no gene match. The CDR3 covers 14 residues. Germline lookup yields CDR1 KGHSH and CDR2 LQKENI. The CDR3 sequence: CASSPKTSGETQYF. DNA for the CDR3: TGTGCCAGCTCACCAAAGACTAGCGGGGAGACCCAGTACTTC.

The V call is TRBV7-2, the J call TRBJ2-3, with 9 bases matching TRBD2. The V gene's germline CDR1 is SGHTA and CDR2 FQGNSA. This CDR3 region has 16 residues. Trimming took 2 bases from V and 1 from J; bases not matched to a gene: 4. The CDR3 region is CASSLNKRGGTDTQYF. The DNA for the CDR3 is TGTGCCAGCAGCTTAAACAAGCGGGGGGGCACAGATACGCAGTATTTT.

The CDR3 DNA follows: TGTGCCAGTAGTTTGACACCGAACACCGGGGAGCTGTTTTTT. Translating gives CASSLTPNTGELFF. The chain joins TRBV19 to TRBJ2-2; no clear D gene. CDR3 length: 14 residues. Germline CDR1 reads LNHDA; CDR2 reads SQIVND (reference sequence). With 5 bases removed from V and 0 bases from J, the gap between germline ends came to 7 bases. Full variable domain (remainder filled in from reference TRBV19 and TRBJ2-2): DGGITQSPKYLFRKEGQNVTLSCEQNLNHDAMYWYRQDPGQGLRLIYYSQIVNDFQKGDIAEGYSVSREKKESFPLTVTSAQKNPTAFYLCASSLTPNTGELFFGEGSRLTVL.

This clone has a handful of counts. This chain links TRBV2 with TRBJ2-6; tentative D call: TRBD2 (5 bases). Trimming took 3 bases from V and 0 from J, leaving 6 bases between them. The CDR3 covers 15 residues. In germline, CDR1 is SNHLY, CDR2 FYNNEI. The CDR3 coding sequence is TGTGCCAGCAGTGAGGAGGTCTCTGGGGCCAACGTCCTGACTTTC. Protein: CASSEEVSGANVLTF.